This T cell receptor beta chain was sequenced in a study of blood T cell repertoires in COVID-19. Authors' data handling: Nucleated cell number was recorded as an estimate derived from reference gene primer amplification. TCRdb keeps only in-frame clones here, not all; method: immunoSEQ multiplex PCR. The D gene and trimming were derived from the DNA, and the V and J assignments and clone size from that table. The profile shows about 480,000 clones, around 88% of them singletons. This CDR3 is built from 17 residues. This TCR came from a woman in her 50s with COVID-19, enrolled during active disease. Sequenced: peripheral blood. V is TRBV21-1 and J is TRBJ1-2; the table's D call of TRBD1 was not tested on the DNA. TRBV21-1 is a listed pseudogene. The CDR3 DNA is TGTGCCAGCGCAACGGAGAGGACAGGGGTGGTGGTCTATGGCTACACCTTC. It translates to CASATERTGVVVYGYTF.